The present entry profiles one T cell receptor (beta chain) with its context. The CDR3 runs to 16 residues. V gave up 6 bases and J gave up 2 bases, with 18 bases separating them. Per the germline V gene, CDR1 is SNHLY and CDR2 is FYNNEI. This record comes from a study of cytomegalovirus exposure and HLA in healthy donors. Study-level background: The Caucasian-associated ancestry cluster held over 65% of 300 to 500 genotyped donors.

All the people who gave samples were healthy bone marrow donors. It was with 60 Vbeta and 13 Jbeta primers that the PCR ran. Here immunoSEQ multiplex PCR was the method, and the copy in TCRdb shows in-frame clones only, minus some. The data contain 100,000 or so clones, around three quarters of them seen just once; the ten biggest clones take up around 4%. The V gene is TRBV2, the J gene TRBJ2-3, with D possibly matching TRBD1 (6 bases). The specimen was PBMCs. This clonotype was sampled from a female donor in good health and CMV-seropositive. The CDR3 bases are TGTGCCAGCAGATTTGCCGGGACAAAATTCACAGATACGCAGTATTTT. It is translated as CASRFAGTKFTDTQYF.